The 20 T cell receptor beta chains reported below all come from one sample, sequenced in a study of blood T cell repertoires in COVID-19. This table comes from immunoSEQ multiplex PCR, and its TCRdb copy is limited to in-frame clones, with some not included. The sample lists tens of thousands of clones; roughly four fifths were seen once. What was sequenced was peripheral blood. These TCRs come from a man aged 50-60 years with COVID-19, enrolled during active disease.

This chain connects TRBV24-1 to TRBJ1-5; TRBD1 aligns across 7 bases. CDR1 and CDR2 (germline): KGHDR, SFDVKD. Trimming removed 9 bases from V and 8 bases from J; junction bases left unmatched: 21. This CDR3 spans 17 amino acids. The CDR3 nucleotides read TGTGCCACCGCAGACTTTAAGTTTTACAGGGGTATAGAGCCCCAGCATTTT. The encoded protein is CATADFKFYRGIEPQHF.

J is TRBJ2-2 and V is TRBV7-8; TRBD1 agrees at 7 bases. V gave up 4 bases and J gave up 7 bases; unmatched junction bases: 9. Germline V gene sequence: CDR1 SGHVS, CDR2 FQNEAQ. The CDR3 length is 15 residues. CDR3 in DNA: TGTGCCAGCAGCTCAACAGGGGCTTTCGGCGGGGAGCTGTTTTTT. Protein product: CASSSTGAFGGELFF.

This clone was seen a single time. The gene calls are TRBV7-2 and TRBJ2-2; 9 bases match TRBD2. The CDR3 length is 15 residues. CDR1 and CDR2 (germline): SGHTA, FQGNSA. Trimming took 2 bases from V and 8 from J; bases not matched to a gene: 6. The CDR3 region is CASSLSSGGGGELFF. The CDR3 nucleotides read TGTGCCAGCAGCTTAAGTAGCGGGGGCGGTGGGGAGCTGTTTTTT.

The rearrangement uses TRBV7-6 and TRBJ1-1, with TRBD1 as a possible D gene (5 bases). Trimming pared 5 bases from V and 0 bases from J, leaving 16 bases between. CDR1 and CDR2 from the germline V gene are SGHVS and FNYEAQ. The CDR3 extends over 16 amino acids. CDR3 residues: CASSPGRGYMNTEAFF. CDR3 bases: TGTGCCAGCAGCCCTGGGAGGGGCTACATGAACACTGAAGCTTTCTTT.

This chain connects TRBV4-1 to TRBJ2-1, with TRBD2 matching over 10 bases. V dropped 3 bases and J dropped 4; count of bases not matched to a gene: 6. Germline lookup yields CDR1 MGHRA and CDR2 YSYEKL. The CDR3 totals 16 residues. The CDR3 DNA follows: TGCGCCAGCAGCCATATTAGCGGGGGGAAGTACAATGAGCAGTTCTTC. It is translated as CASSHISGGKYNEQFF.

This rearrangement joins TRBV27 to TRBJ1-1, with 9 nucleotides matching TRBD1. The V gene end was trimmed by 5 bases and the J gene end by 1 base; junction bases not matched to a gene: 11. The germline gives CDR1 MNHEY, CDR2 SMNVEV (reference sequence). The CDR3 length is 17 residues. Here the CDR3 DNA reads TGTGCCAGCAGTCCCGGACAGGGGCATATTCGGAACACTGAAGCTTTCTTT. Protein: CASSPGQGHIRNTEAFF.

This chain joins TRBV2 and TRBJ2-5, with D possibly matching TRBD1 (6 bases). V was shortened by 1 base and J by 2 bases, with 8 bases between the two germline ends. Germline loops: CDR1 SNHLY, CDR2 FYNNEI. This CDR3 region has 14 residues. CDR3 region: CASSEEGDQETQYF. CDR3 bases: TGTGCCAGCAGTGAAGAGGGGGATCAAGAGACCCAGTACTTC.

The V call is TRBV6-5, the J call TRBJ1-2, with D uncertain. The CDR3 runs 13 residues. Deletions cut 0 bases from V and 8 bases from J, with 10 bases between. Germline V gene lookup returns CDR1 MNHEY and CDR2 SVGAGI. The CDR3 here is CASSYSSGWGYTF. CDR3 DNA sequence: TGTGCCAGCAGTTACTCGTCAGGTTGGGGCTACACCTTC.

With respect to this clone: This specimen includes other DNA sequences encoding the same CDR3. DNA for the CDR3: TGTGCCAGCAGCCTAGGGGGCGGCTACACCTTC. This encodes CASSLGGGYTF. V is TRBV3-1 (or the pseudogene TRBV3-2) and J is TRBJ1-2, with 7 bases identical to TRBD1. Germline V CDR1 and CDR2: LGHDT, YNNKEL (reference sequence). V shed 4 bases, J shed 8 bases, and the junction held 1 base outside the gene matches. The CDR3 spans 11 residues.

The V and J genes are TRBV19 and TRBJ2-5; no clear D. This CDR3 has 13 amino acids. The germline V gene encodes CDR1 LNHDA and CDR2 SQIVND (reference sequence). Trimming took 3 bases from V and 2 from J, leaving 7 bases between them. CDR3 loop: CASSIRRQETQYF. The CDR3 DNA follows: TGTGCCAGTAGTATCCGCAGGCAAGAGACCCAGTACTTC.

This clone was detected once. The chain joins TRBV4-3 to TRBJ2-7; 11 bases fit TRBD2. Germline loops: CDR1 LGHNA, CDR2 YSLEER. The CDR3 loop spans 16 amino acids. V dropped 5 bases and J dropped 0; count of bases not matched to a gene: 6. CDR3 in amino acids: CASSFLAGGDSYEQYF. DNA for the CDR3: TGCGCCAGCAGCTTTCTAGCGGGGGGCGACTCCTACGAGCAGTACTTC.

This rearrangement joins TRBV7-9 to TRBJ2-5; 9 bases line up with TRBD2. Germline V gene sequence: CDR1 SEHNR, CDR2 FQNEAQ (reference sequence). The CDR3 loop spans 17 amino acids. With 4 bases clipped from V and 9 bases from J, the junction kept 18 bases outside the gene matches. CDR3 region: CASSSLWASGAPGAQYF. CDR3 sequence (DNA): TGTGCCAGCAGCTCCCTCTGGGCTAGCGGGGCCCCGGGGGCCCAGTACTTC.

The genes are TRBV4-2 and TRBJ2-1, with D tentatively TRBD1 (7 bases). Germline V gives CDR1 LGHNA, CDR2 YNFKEQ. Trimming took 3 bases from V and 9 from J, leaving 15 bases between them. The length of the CDR3 is 14 residues. The CDR3 nucleotides are TGTGCCAGCAGCCAGGTAGACAGGGAGGCTGAGCAGTTCTTC. This gives the protein CASSQVDREAEQFF.

The V and J genes are TRBV6-5 and TRBJ1-1, with a tentative D call TRBD1 (6 bases). The V end was cut by 8 bases, the J end by 4 bases, with 17 bases between. Germline-derived CDR1 and CDR2 are MNHEY and SVGAGI. The CDR3 spans 14 residues. CDR3 sequence (DNA): TGTGCCAGCTTTCCACAGGGAACGGGCACTGAAGCTTTCTTT. Protein sequence: CASFPQGTGTEAFF.

The chain carries TRBV7-6 and TRBJ2-2; TRBD1 matches 10 bases. Trimming took 4 bases from V and 1 from J; bases not matched to a gene: 3. Germline lookup yields CDR1 SGHVS and CDR2 FNYEAQ. The CDR3 has 16 residues. The CDR3 coding sequence is TGTGCCAGCAGCTGGGGACAGGGGAAGAACACCGGGGAGCTGTTTTTT. It yields the protein CASSWGQGKNTGELFF.

The CDR3 DNA reads as TGTGCCAGCAGTTACTCGGGGGGGGTTTTCTATGGCTACACCTTC. It codes for CASSYSGGVFYGYTF. This chain uses TRBV6-5 with TRBJ1-2; D might be TRBD1 (5 bases). The V end was cut by 0 bases, the J end by 4 bases, with 12 bases between. The CDR3 sequence is 15 residues long. Germline V gives CDR1 MNHEY, CDR2 SVGAGI.

The chain carries TRBV7-2 and TRBJ1-6; D gene uncertain. V was pared by 2 bases and J by 9 bases, with 14 bases between. CDR1 is SGHTA and CDR2 is FQGNSA in the germline V gene. The CDR3 loop spans 15 amino acids. The CDR3 sequence is CASSLSGHFTSPLHF. In DNA, the CDR3 is TGTGCCAGCAGCTTAAGTGGTCACTTTACTTCACCCCTCCACTTT.

There are a few counts of this clone. The genes are TRBV5-1 and TRBJ1-6, with D possibly being TRBD1 (6 bases). Trimming shortened V by 6 bases and J by 7 bases, and 14 bases separated the two germline ends. In germline, CDR1 is SGHRS, CDR2 YFSETQ. This CDR3 region has 14 residues. Written as DNA, the CDR3 is TGCGCCAGCAAGATACAGGGAGCCAATTCACCCCTCCACTTT. This translates into CASKIQGANSPLHF.

The J gene is TRBJ2-3, the V gene TRBV19; D perhaps matches TRBD2 (5 bases). CDR1 LNHDA and CDR2 SQIVND come from the germline V gene (reference sequence). Trimming cost V 3 bases and J 1 base, with 8 bases left between them. The CDR3 contains 14 residues. CDR3 residues: CASSILRGTDTQYF. CDR3 nucleotide sequence: TGTGCCAGTAGTATCCTGCGGGGCACAGATACGCAGTATTTT.

The chain recombines TRBV6-2 or TRBV6-3 with TRBJ1-5; 7 bases map to TRBD1. The trim removed 2 bases at V and 7 bases at J, leaving 8 bases unmatched. There are 15 residues in the CDR3. Germline V gene lookup returns CDR1 MNHEY and CDR2 SVGEGT. CDR3 sequence: CASSYPDRAGQPQHF. The CDR3 DNA reads as TGTGCCAGCAGTTACCCCGACAGGGCCGGGCAGCCCCAGCATTTT.